This T cell receptor beta chain was captured in a study of T cell responses to AZD1222 COVID-19 vaccine. The study, taken as a whole, reports: Spike-specific TCR breadth rose after two AZD1222 doses, and depth rose as well. Reportedly, nearly half the spike-specific TCRs target unmutated variant regions. Regions 160-218 and 743-854 held dominance among vaccine-associated CD4 TCRs, which spanned spike. Clonal diversity was possibly underestimated; the donors were predominantly white British and more often female.

Repertoires were generated with immunoSEQ multiplex PCR, while TCRdb's copy carries only in-frame clones and drops some. The repertoire includes 130,000 or so clones, around 94% of them detected once, and 6.6% sits in the top ten. V was shortened by 0 bases and J by 3 bases, with 9 bases between the two germline ends. The CDR3 runs 15 residues. The germline V gene has CDR1 MGHRA and CDR2 YSYEKL. On this clone: Its antigen remains unidentified.

The specimen comprised peripheral blood, sampled on day 0 of AZD1222 vaccination. The chain recombines TRBV4-1 with TRBJ1-3; a possible D gene is TRBD1 (6 bases). This TCR was sampled from an adult in good health. CDR3 sequence reads: CASSQDPGVGNTIYF. In DNA form, the CDR3 reads TGCGCCAGCAGCCAAGACCCAGGGGTTGGAAACACCATATATTTT.